Presented here are 16 T cell receptor beta chains from one specimen sequenced in a study of shared clonotypes between healthy human individuals. Profiling relied on immunoSEQ multiplex PCR, and the TCRdb table lists in-frame clones only, not all of them. The sample has 2,100,000 or so clones, nearly 97% seen once; the top ten hold 0.1% to 0.15%. The sequenced sample was naive CD4+ T cells sorted from blood. Regarding subset: CD45RA+ positively selected. These receptors all stem from a young man in good health.

The chain carries TRBV6-1 and TRBJ2-2; 10 positions match TRBD2. Germline CDR1 MNHNS, CDR2 SASEGT. This CDR3 contains 17 residues. The trim removed 4 bases at V and 1 base at J, leaving 6 bases unmatched. CDR3 bases: TGTGCCAGCAGTGGCTGGACTAGCGGATTGAACACCGGGGAGCTGTTTTTT. Protein: CASSGWTSGLNTGELFF.

This clone has just one count. J is TRBJ1-1 and V is TRBV9; D might be TRBD1 (6 bases). There are 15 residues in the CDR3. With 3 bases removed from V and 0 bases from J, the gap between germline ends came to 12 bases. Germline V gene lookup returns CDR1 SGDLS and CDR2 YYNGEE. For the CDR3, the DNA is TGTGCCAGCAGCGAAAAGGGGGGATTGAACACTGAAGCTTTCTTT. Translated, it gives CASSEKGGLNTEAFF.

This sequence joins TRBV28 and TRBJ1-2; tentatively, D is TRBD1 (5 bases). Trimming shortened V by 5 bases and J by 5 bases, and 18 bases separated the two germline ends. This CDR3 spans 15 amino acids. Germline loops: CDR1 MDHEN, CDR2 SYDVKM. The CDR3 region is CASSPTVLLLYGYTF. CDR3 DNA sequence: TGTGCCAGCAGTCCGACAGTCCTTTTATTATATGGCTACACCTTC.

The chain has TRBV14 and TRBJ2-3; TRBD1 might be the D (6 bases). CDR3 length equals 13 residues. Germline lookup yields CDR1 SGHDN and CDR2 FVKESK. With 4 bases removed from V and 10 bases from J, the gap between germline ends came to 15 bases. For the CDR3, the DNA is TGTGCCAGCAGCCCATTTCAGGGGTCTGCGCAGTATTTT. This gives the protein CASSPFQGSAQYF.

This chain links TRBV18 with TRBJ2-1; 8 bases line up with TRBD1. The germline gives CDR1 KGHSH, CDR2 LQKENI. The CDR3 is 15 amino acids. J was trimmed by 7 bases and V by 0 bases; bases with no gene match: 5. CDR3 region: CASSPPQGAGNEQFF. The CDR3 bases are TGTGCCAGCTCACCACCGCAGGGGGCGGGGAATGAGCAGTTCTTC.

The chain has TRBV5-6 and TRBJ2-2; 13 positions agree with TRBD2. The V segment lost 5 bases and the J segment 4 bases; nucleotides outside the gene matches: 5. Germline V gene data show CDR1 as SGHDT and CDR2 as YYEEEE. The CDR3 totals 16 residues. The CDR3 spells CASSLRTSGSTGELFF. DNA of the CDR3: TGTGCCAGCAGTCTTCGGACTAGCGGGAGCACCGGGGAGCTGTTTTTT.

This clone has just one count. V usage is TRBV27 and J usage is TRBJ2-1; 11 nucleotides match TRBD2. This CDR3 contains 15 residues. Germline V gives CDR1 MNHEY, CDR2 SMNVEV (reference sequence). Trimming cost V 5 bases and J 5 bases; bases outside gene matches: 5. CDR3 nucleotides: TGTGCCAGCAGTCCCATGGGACTAGCGGACAATGAGCAGTTCTTC. Its translation is CASSPMGLADNEQFF.

This clone was recorded once. The chain uses TRBV7-9 and TRBJ2-7; possibly TRBD2 for D (6 bases). V was shortened by 5 bases and J by 4 bases, with 18 bases between the two germline ends. Germline V gene lookup returns CDR1 SEHNR and CDR2 FQNEAQ (reference sequence). This CDR3 contains 15 residues. CDR3 protein: CASSAYEAGGYEQYF. The DNA of the CDR3 is TGTGCCAGCAGCGCCTACGAGGCCGGGGGATACGAGCAGTACTTC.

This rearrangement joins TRBV18 to TRBJ1-6; 11 nucleotides match TRBD1. Losses at the gene ends were 3 bases for V and 13 bases for J; bases not matched to a gene: 11. This CDR3 contains 16 residues. The germline V gene has CDR1 KGHSH and CDR2 LQKENI. The CDR3 region is CASSPSGTGGMWPLHF. The CDR3 bases are TGTGCCAGCTCACCTTCTGGGACAGGGGGGATGTGGCCCCTCCACTTT.

The chain uses TRBV30 and TRBJ1-4, with D possibly TRBD1 on 5 matching bases. V gave up 3 bases and J gave up 7 bases, with 9 bases separating them. Germline CDR1 is GTSNPN and CDR2 is SVGIG (reference sequence). The CDR3 is 12 residues long. The CDR3 bases are TGTGCCTGGAGCAGGGTGGGTGAAAAACTGTTTTTT. Protein sequence: CAWSRVGEKLFF.

J is TRBJ2-1 and V is TRBV30, with unresolved D. Trimming left V 4 bases short and J 9 bases short, with 16 bases between. Germline loops: CDR1 GTSNPN, CDR2 SVGIG (reference sequence). The CDR3 is 13 residues long. In DNA form, the CDR3 reads TGTGCCTGGACAGGCGTCTCCTTTGGTGAGCAGTTCTTC. Its protein product is CAWTGVSFGEQFF.

The chain is built from TRBV5-1 and TRBJ2-1; 9 bases fit TRBD2. Trimming removed 7 bases from V and 8 bases from J; junction bases left unmatched: 19. The CDR3 sequence is 17 residues long. CDR1 SGHRS and CDR2 YFSETQ come from the germline V gene. CDR3 region: CASGRPGTSPEPDEQFF. CDR3 bases: TGCGCCAGCGGACGACCCGGGACTAGCCCAGAACCGGATGAGCAGTTCTTC. Full variable domain (missing parts from reference TRBV5-1 and TRBJ2-1): KAGVTQTPRYLIKTRGQQVTLSCSPISGHRSVSWYQQTPGQGLQFLFEYFSETQRNKGNFPGRFSGRQFSNSRSEMNVSTLELGDSALYLCASGRPGTSPEPDEQFFGPGTRLTVL.

This chain uses TRBV6-1 with TRBJ1-5, with D unclear. This CDR3 spans 14 amino acids. Germline V lookup: CDR1 MNHNS, CDR2 SASEGT. The V and J ends lost 10 bases and 3 bases respectively, with 16 bases between them. The CDR3 coding sequence is TGTGCCACTAAAGGGCGGAAGATCAATCAGCCCCAGCATTTT. It encodes CATKGRKINQPQHF.

CDR3 residues: CASSRLGTGNYGYTF. Written as DNA, the CDR3 is TGCGCCAGCAGCAGACTCGGGACAGGAAACTATGGCTACACCTTC. The chain employs TRBV5-1 and TRBJ1-2; TRBD1 aligns across 8 bases. Looked up from germline, CDR1 is SGHRS and CDR2 is YFSETQ. The CDR3 is made up of 15 amino acids. With V trimmed by 4 bases and J by 2 bases, 7 bases remained unmatched. The full variable domain, its missing parts supplied by reference TRBV5-1 and TRBJ1-2, is KAGVTQTPRYLIKTRGQQVTLSCSPISGHRSVSWYQQTPGQGLQFLFEYFSETQRNKGNFPGRFSGRQFSNSRSEMNVSTLELGDSALYLCASSRLGTGNYGYTFGSGTRLTVV.

The chain links TRBV11-2 to TRBJ2-2; D unclear. This CDR3 has 15 residues. Germline CDR1 SGHAT, CDR2 FQNNGV. V was shortened by 2 bases and J by 1 base, with 8 bases between the two germline ends. The CDR3 here is CASSLSAGNTGELFF. CDR3 nucleotide sequence: TGTGCCAGCAGCTTATCAGCCGGGAACACCGGGGAGCTGTTTTTT.

This clone was observed a handful of times. The rearrangement uses TRBV28 and TRBJ2-7, with D maybe TRBD1 (5 bases). Germline loops: CDR1 MDHEN, CDR2 SYDVKM. The CDR3 contains 11 residues. Trimming took 4 bases from V and 6 from J, leaving 7 bases between them. Here the CDR3 DNA reads TGTGCCAGCAGTTACAGGCTCGAGCAGTACTTC. Its translation: CASSYRLEQYF.